What follows are 18 T cell receptor beta chains derived from one specimen sequenced in a study of T cell responses to AZD1222 COVID-19 vaccine (dated by TCRdb to 2020 to 2022). According to the study, the label for this sample's time point signals: about 28 days (+/-7) after the second vaccine dose. The library was built by means of the immunoSEQ multiplex PCR assay. TCRdb mirrors the immuneACCESS table, restricted to in-frame sequences. Some clones are absent from its copies; in checked studies, under half trace to an unresolved V gene, and the reason for the others is unknown. The sample includes roughly 160,000 clones, with roughly 90% observed a single time. The top ten clonotypes cover more than 4% of the sample. Material: peripheral blood, obtained 28 days after the second AZD1222 dose. The source of these receptors is an adult who received the AZD1222 COVID-19 vaccine.

J is TRBJ1-4 and V is TRBV12-5; no definite D call. This CDR3 region has 12 residues. The V and J ends lost 3 bases and 8 bases respectively, with 7 bases between them. Germline assignment: CDR1 LGHNT and CDR2 FRNRAP. CDR3 in DNA: TGTGCTAGTGGTTTCGGTGGAGAAAAACTGTTTTTT. Amino acids: CASGFGGEKLFF.

The CDR3, as DNA: TGTGCCAGCAGCGTACCCCCCAACACCATATATTTT. Translated: CASSVPPNTIYF. J is TRBJ1-3 and V is TRBV9; D call uncertain. With 1 base removed from V and 7 bases from J, the gap between germline ends came to 6 bases. In germline, CDR1 is SGDLS, CDR2 YYNGEE. This CDR3 comprises 12 residues.

The chain employs TRBV30 and TRBJ1-1; tentatively, D is TRBD1 (5 bases). V shed 2 bases and J shed 1 base, with 8 bases lying between them. The CDR3 contains 13 residues. CDR1 is GTSNPN, CDR2 SVGIG, per germline (reference sequence). DNA of the CDR3: TGTGCCTGGAGTCAGGGTGGGAACACTGAAGCTTTCTTT. Translating it yields CAWSQGGNTEAFF.

V and J are TRBV13 and TRBJ2-7, with D perhaps TRBD1 (5 bases). V was trimmed by 4 bases and J by 1 base, leaving 17 bases between them. CDR3 length: 16 residues. The germline CDR1 and CDR2 sequences are PRHDT and FYEKMQ (reference sequence). In DNA, the CDR3 is TGTGCCAGCAGCTCGAAAGCCAAGGGGTTATCCTACGAGCAGTACTTC. This translates into CASSSKAKGLSYEQYF.

This clone was recorded a few times. The chain has TRBV6-2 or TRBV6-3 and TRBJ1-6, with D unresolved. Germline values: CDR1 MNHEY, CDR2 SVGEGT. The V and J ends lost 6 bases and 7 bases respectively, with 10 bases between them. CDR3 size: 13 residues. The DNA for the CDR3 is TGTGCCAGCAGCTTCACGGAAAATTCACCCCTCCACTTT. Translated, it gives CASSFTENSPLHF.

The gene calls are TRBV27 and TRBJ2-3; D is possibly TRBD1 (5 bases). The CDR3 is made up of 16 amino acids. V shed 7 bases and J shed 2 bases, with 19 bases lying between them. The germline gives CDR1 MNHEY, CDR2 SMNVEV (reference sequence). The DNA for the CDR3 is TGTGCCAGCATTCCCGACCCACAGACAGACACAGATACGCAGTATTTT. Its translation is CASIPDPQTDTDTQYF.

J is TRBJ2-5 and V is TRBV12-2; the table's TRBD1 call for D was not verified on the DNA. TRBV12-2 is described as a pseudogene. The CDR3 is made up of 14 amino acids. The CDR3 region is CASRGTGKQETQYF. The CDR3, as DNA: TGTGCAAGTCGGGGTACAGGAAAACAAGAGACCCAGTACTTC.

The rearrangement uses TRBV12-3 or TRBV12-4 and TRBJ1-2; D unresolved. V dropped 5 bases and J dropped 8 bases, with 15 bases sitting between them. CDR3 size: 13 residues. CDR3 sequence (DNA): TGTGCCAGCAGTCTTGGATCCCTCCAGGGCTACACCTTC. This sequence encodes CASSLGSLQGYTF.

The chain joins TRBV2 to TRBJ1-2; 7 positions agree with TRBD1. CDR3 size: 15 residues. Trimming cost V 4 bases and J 4 bases; bases outside gene matches: 9. In germline, CDR1 is SNHLY, CDR2 FYNNEI. CDR3 region: CASSGRQGYIYGYTF. CDR3 bases: TGTGCCAGCAGTGGGCGACAGGGCTATATCTATGGCTACACCTTC.

The chain is built from TRBV7-2 and TRBJ1-2; maybe TRBD1 (5 bases). The CDR3 contains 13 residues. Trimming cost V 5 bases and J 5 bases, with 12 bases left between them. CDR1 and CDR2 (germline): SGHTA, FQGNSA. The CDR3 coding sequence is TGTGCCAGCAGCCAGGGACCCTCATATGGCTACACCTTC. Translation: CASSQGPSYGYTF.

The chain recombines TRBV18 with TRBJ1-1; D is uncertain. The CDR3 totals 15 residues. The V gene lost 3 bases and the J gene lost 1 base, with 12 bases spanning the gap. CDR1 and CDR2 (germline): KGHSH, LQKENI. The CDR3: CASSPYPGTNTEAFF. CDR3 bases: TGTGCCAGCTCACCCTATCCGGGAACGAACACTGAAGCTTTCTTT.

J is TRBJ1-2 and V is TRBV15; D may be TRBD1 (6 bases). Between the trimmed V and J ends, which lost 0 bases and 7 bases, there was a span of 18 bases. CDR3 size: 16 residues. Germline V gives CDR1 LNHNV, CDR2 YYDKDF (reference sequence). In DNA, the CDR3 is TGTGCCACCAGCAGAGAACCCTTTGGGGGGGCGGGTGGCTACACCTTC. Translation gives CATSREPFGGAGGYTF.

The chain uses TRBV19 and TRBJ1-1, with D unclear. The CDR3 contains 14 residues. The V gene lost 3 bases and the J gene lost 1 base, with 9 bases spanning the gap. CDR1 is LNHDA and CDR2 is SQIVND in the germline V gene (reference sequence). The DNA of the CDR3 is TGTGCCAGTAGTATCGGTCTCGGGAACACTGAAGCTTTCTTT. Its translation: CASSIGLGNTEAFF.

This chain joins TRBV7-9 and TRBJ1-1; 12 bases are a match to TRBD1. With V trimmed by 3 bases and J by 5 bases, 13 bases remained unmatched. Germline assignment: CDR1 SEHNR and CDR2 FQNEAQ (reference sequence). This CDR3 is 18 amino acids long. This CDR3 reads CASSFDGTGGTQRTEAFF. The CDR3 DNA reads TGTGCCAGCAGCTTTGATGGGACAGGGGGCACCCAACGTACTGAAGCTTTCTTT.

The J gene is TRBJ1-6, the V gene TRBV27; TRBD1 is a possible D gene (5 bases). CDR1 is MNHEY and CDR2 is SMNVEV in the germline V gene (reference sequence). The CDR3 has 15 residues. The V gene lost 7 bases and the J gene lost 8 bases, with 18 bases spanning the gap. The CDR3, as DNA: TGTGCCAGCACCATGCTGGGGCAGGGAGATTCACCCCTCCACTTT. It specifies CASTMLGQGDSPLHF.

The rearrangement uses TRBV24-1 and TRBJ1-2; D unresolved. V was trimmed by 8 bases and J by 8 bases, leaving 17 bases between them. The CDR3 runs 13 residues. The germline CDR1 and CDR2 sequences are KGHDR and SFDVKD. The CDR3 spells CATKVLVFSGYTF. As DNA, the CDR3 is TGTGCCACCAAGGTTCTGGTCTTTAGCGGCTACACCTTC.

With regard to this clone: Other DNA sequences within the sample encode an identical CDR3. This chain uses TRBV19 with TRBJ1-4; no firm D call. From germline, CDR1 is LNHDA and CDR2 SQIVND (reference sequence). V was pared by 5 bases and J by 0 bases, with 7 bases between. There are 14 residues in the CDR3. CDR3 nucleotides: TGTGCCAGTAGTCGGTTCACAACTAATGAAAAACTGTTTTTT. This encodes CASSRFTTNEKLFF.

This chain joins TRBV6-6 and TRBJ2-5; a possible D gene is TRBD1 (5 bases). CDR3 length equals 16 residues. In germline, CDR1 is MNHNY, CDR2 SVGAGI (reference sequence). V gave up 4 bases and J gave up 7 bases, with 22 bases separating them. In DNA form, the CDR3 reads TGTGCCAGCAGTTTTGGGGTGACAGTGTCTCAGGGGACCCAGTACTTC. Its translation is CASSFGVTVSQGTQYF.